This record concerns one T cell receptor (beta chain) sequence. Other DNA sequences in this specimen translate into the identical CDR3. This sample was included in a study of blood T cell repertoires in COVID-19. V lost 5 bases, J lost 3 bases, and 12 bases lay in between. The V gene's germline CDR1 is SGHNT and CDR2 YYREEE (reference sequence). The CDR3 has 13 residues. In the original processing: Estimated nucleated cell counts came from reference gene primer amplification. Here immunoSEQ multiplex PCR was the method, and the copy in TCRdb shows in-frame clones only, minus some. V, J and clone size derive from that table, while D and trimming were established from the DNA sequence. In the table there are about 210,000 clones, roughly 91% of which are singletons. Clinical history reported by participants formed the basis on which cohorts were assigned.

V usage is TRBV5-4 and J usage is TRBJ2-7; a possible D gene is TRBD2 (6 bases). Sample: PBMCs or T cells enriched from blood (not recorded which). This receptor was obtained from a man aged 30 to 39 in a cohort exposed to, infected with or recovered from COVID-19 (not recorded which). CDR3 DNA: TGTGCCAGCAGTTCCGGGACTGACTACGAGCAGTACTTC. Amino acid sequence: CASSSGTDYEQYF.